The 10 T cell receptor beta chains reported below all come from one sample, sequenced in a study of control samples from healthy donors and cancer patients. Repertoires were generated with immunoSEQ multiplex PCR, while TCRdb's copy carries only in-frame clones and drops some. The sample holds about 98,000 clones, 79% seen once. Sequencing input: blood. These receptors originate from a woman aged 25-40 years in good health.

The table lists this clone with a count of one. The rearrangement uses TRBV19 and TRBJ2-1, with a possible D match to TRBD1 (5 bases). Trimming took off 5 bases at V and 9 bases at J, with 11 bases between the two ends. CDR3 length equals 12 residues. The germline V gene has CDR1 LNHDA and CDR2 SQIVND (reference sequence). The CDR3, as DNA: TGTGCCAGTAGTCGACAGCGAGGTGAGCAGTTCTTC. It codes for CASSRQRGEQFF.

The chain joins TRBV10-2 to TRBJ2-7, with 7 bases matching TRBD1. Germline values: CDR1 WSHSY, CDR2 SAAADI. J lost 1 base, V lost 5 bases, and 5 bases had no gene match. The CDR3 consists of 14 residues. Here the CDR3 reads CASSTGTESYEQYF. CDR3 sequence (DNA): TGCGCCAGCAGTACCGGGACAGAGTCCTACGAGCAGTACTTC.

The chain links TRBV5-5 to TRBJ2-3, with D uncertain. This CDR3 is built from 16 residues. Germline CDR1 reads SGHKS; CDR2 reads YYEKEE (reference sequence). V lost 0 bases, J lost 6 bases, and 17 bases lay in between. CDR3: CASSLVSPSPLDTQYF. The CDR3 nucleotides read TGTGCCAGCAGCTTGGTGTCCCCCTCTCCACTGGATACGCAGTATTTT.

This clone was counted a few times. V and J are TRBV5-1 and TRBJ1-2, with 7 bases matching TRBD1. CDR3 length: 13 residues. Germline-derived CDR1 and CDR2 are SGHRS and YFSETQ. With 0 bases clipped from V and 8 bases from J, the junction kept 4 bases outside the gene matches. The CDR3 nucleotides are TGCGCCAGCAGCTTGGATAGGGGGCAAGGCTACACCTTC. It translates to CASSLDRGQGYTF.

The chain combines TRBV19 with TRBJ2-1; 9 bases agree with TRBD1. The CDR3 consists of 16 residues. Germline lookup yields CDR1 LNHDA and CDR2 SQIVND (reference sequence). Germline trimming cut 5 bases from V and 7 bases from J; bases unmatched to any gene: 12. CDR3 loop: CASSSPPGQGWNEQFF. As DNA, the CDR3 is TGTGCCAGTAGTTCCCCCCCGGGACAGGGCTGGAATGAGCAGTTCTTC.

The chain has TRBV5-8 and TRBJ2-6; 9 bases fit TRBD1. Germline V CDR1 and CDR2: SGHTS, YDEGEE. The V segment lost 1 base and the J segment 3 bases; nucleotides outside the gene matches: 5. This CDR3 comprises 17 residues. The CDR3 nucleotides are TGTGCCAGCAGCTTGTGGGGACAGGGCCATGGGGCCAACGTCCTGACTTTC. Translated, it gives CASSLWGQGHGANVLTF.

V and J are TRBV6-5 and TRBJ2-1; 8 bases are shared with TRBD1. J was trimmed by 5 bases and V by 6 bases; bases with no gene match: 6. CDR3 length: 14 residues. Per the germline V gene, CDR1 is MNHEY and CDR2 is SVGAGI. This CDR3 is CASRKQGGHNEQFF. The CDR3 DNA sequence: TGTGCCAGCAGAAAACAGGGGGGACACAATGAGCAGTTCTTC.

This clone was seen a few times. The genes are TRBV2 and TRBJ1-1, with no clear D. The V end lost 4 bases, the J end lost 3 bases, and 3 bases lay between the germline ends. CDR1 SNHLY and CDR2 FYNNEI come from the germline V gene. CDR3 length: 11 amino acids. The CDR3, as DNA: TGTGCCAGCAGTGTGTACACTGAAGCTTTCTTT. Translated: CASSVYTEAFF.

The CDR3 nucleotides read TGCGCCAGCAGCCAAGATGAGGGGGCCAAAGAGACCCAGTACTTC. Protein: CASSQDEGAKETQYF. The gene calls are TRBV4-1 and TRBJ2-5; 7 bases fit TRBD1. With 0 bases clipped from V and 3 bases from J, the junction kept 4 bases outside the gene matches. CDR3 length: 15 amino acids. CDR1 and CDR2 (germline): MGHRA, YSYEKL.

The V call is TRBV25-1, the J call TRBJ2-7; D gene ambiguous. This CDR3 contains 11 residues. Trimming took off 5 bases at V and 2 bases at J, with 4 bases between the two ends. The germline CDR1 and CDR2 sequences are MGHDK and SYGVNS. Here the CDR3 reads CASSTTYEQYF. CDR3 DNA: TGTGCCAGCAGTACCACCTACGAGCAGTACTTC.